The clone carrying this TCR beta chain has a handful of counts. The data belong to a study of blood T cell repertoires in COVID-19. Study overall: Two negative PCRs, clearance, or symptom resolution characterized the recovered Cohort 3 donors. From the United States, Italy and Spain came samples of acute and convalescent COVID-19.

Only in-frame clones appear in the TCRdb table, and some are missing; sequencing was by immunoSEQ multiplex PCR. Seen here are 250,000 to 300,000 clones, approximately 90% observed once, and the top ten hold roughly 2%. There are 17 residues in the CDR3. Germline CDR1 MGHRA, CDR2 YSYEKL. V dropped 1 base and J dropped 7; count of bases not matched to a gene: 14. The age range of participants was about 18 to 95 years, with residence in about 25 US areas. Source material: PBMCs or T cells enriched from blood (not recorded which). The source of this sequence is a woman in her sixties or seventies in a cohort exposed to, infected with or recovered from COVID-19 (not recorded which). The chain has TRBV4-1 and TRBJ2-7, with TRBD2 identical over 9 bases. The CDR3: CASSQAITLAGGREQYF. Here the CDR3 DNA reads TGCGCCAGCAGCCAAGCTATCACCTTGGCGGGAGGGCGGGAGCAGTACTTC.